This entry describes one TCR beta chain. Each CDR3 protein gets one entry after TCRdb re-called the 5' RACE reads with MiXCR. Here the sample spans over 130,000 distinct CDR3 sequences, around two fifths being singletons. This specimen comes from a study of CD8 T cells in ankylosing spondylitis. The source is a male donor with ankylosing spondylitis. Input material: synovial fluid, either unsorted or a sorted T cell fraction (not recorded which).

CDR3 sequence reads: CASTRDGSYEQYF. The CDR3 DNA reads TGTGCCAGCACCCGGGACGGATCCTACGAGCAGTACTTC. The rearrangement uses TRBV12-3 or TRBV12-4 and TRBJ2-7; possibly TRBD1 or TRBD2 for D (5 bases each). CDR3 length equals 13 residues. The V gene lost 7 bases and the J gene lost 1 base, with 11 bases spanning the gap.